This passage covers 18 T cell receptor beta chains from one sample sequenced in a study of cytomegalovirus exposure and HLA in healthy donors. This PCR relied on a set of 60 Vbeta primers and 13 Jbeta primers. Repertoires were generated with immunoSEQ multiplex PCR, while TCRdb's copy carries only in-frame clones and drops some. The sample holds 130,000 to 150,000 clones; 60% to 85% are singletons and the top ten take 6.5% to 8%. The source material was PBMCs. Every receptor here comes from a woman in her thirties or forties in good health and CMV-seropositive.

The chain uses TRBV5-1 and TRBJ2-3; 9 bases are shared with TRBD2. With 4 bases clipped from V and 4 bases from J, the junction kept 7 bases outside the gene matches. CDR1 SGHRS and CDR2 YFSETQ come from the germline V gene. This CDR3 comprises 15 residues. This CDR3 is CASSPGAGGSDTQYF. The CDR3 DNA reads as TGCGCCAGCAGCCCGGGGGCGGGGGGGTCAGATACGCAGTATTTT.

The CDR3 reads CASSPRSSGATNEQFF. The CDR3 DNA reads TGTGCCAGCTCACCAAGGTCCAGCGGGGCGACCAATGAGCAGTTCTTC. J is TRBJ2-1 and V is TRBV18, with 7 bases identical to TRBD2. CDR3 length: 16 residues. Germline lookup yields CDR1 KGHSH and CDR2 LQKENI. Trimming cost V 2 bases and J 6 bases; bases outside gene matches: 10.

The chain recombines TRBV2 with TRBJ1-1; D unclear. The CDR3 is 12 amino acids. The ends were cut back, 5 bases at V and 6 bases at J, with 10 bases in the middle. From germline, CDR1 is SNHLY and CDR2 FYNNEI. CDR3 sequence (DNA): TGTGCCAGCAGTCAAGGGCAATCTGAAGCTTTCTTT. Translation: CASSQGQSEAFF. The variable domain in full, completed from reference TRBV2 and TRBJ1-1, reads EPEVTQTPSHQVTQMGQEVILRCVPISNHLYFYWYRQILGQKVEFLVSFYNNEISEKSEIFDDQFSVERPDGSNFTLKIRSTKLEDSAMYFCASSQGQSEAFFGQGTRLTVV.

DNA for the CDR3: TGCGCCAGCAGAGGGCGGGGGGACGACACCGGGGAGCTGTTTTTT. Translating gives CASRGRGDDTGELFF. The genes are TRBV5-1 and TRBJ2-2; 8 nucleotides agree with TRBD2. Germline V gene sequence: CDR1 SGHRS, CDR2 YFSETQ. The V segment lost 5 bases and the J segment 3 bases; nucleotides outside the gene matches: 6. This CDR3 is built from 15 residues.

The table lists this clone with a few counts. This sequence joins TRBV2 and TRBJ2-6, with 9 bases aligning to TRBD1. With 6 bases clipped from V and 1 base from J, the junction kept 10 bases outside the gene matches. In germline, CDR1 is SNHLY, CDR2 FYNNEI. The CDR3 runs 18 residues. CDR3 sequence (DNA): TGTGCCAGCAGAAGACCGGGACAGGGTTTATCTGGGGCCAACGTCCTGACTTTC. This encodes CASRRPGQGLSGANVLTF.

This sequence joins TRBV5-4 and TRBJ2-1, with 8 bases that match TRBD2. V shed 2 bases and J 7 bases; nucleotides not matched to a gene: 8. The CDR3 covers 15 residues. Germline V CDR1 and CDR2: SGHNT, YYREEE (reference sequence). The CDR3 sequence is CASSLGSGAGNEQFF. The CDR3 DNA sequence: TGTGCCAGCAGCTTAGGTAGCGGGGCTGGGAATGAGCAGTTCTTC.

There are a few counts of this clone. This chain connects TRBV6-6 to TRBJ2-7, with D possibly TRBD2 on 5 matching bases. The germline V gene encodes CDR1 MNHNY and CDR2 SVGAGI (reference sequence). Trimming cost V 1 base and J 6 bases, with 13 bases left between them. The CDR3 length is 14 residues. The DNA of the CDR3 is TGTGCCAGCAGTTACTTTCGGGGTAATGGCGAGCAGTACTTC. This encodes CASSYFRGNGEQYF.

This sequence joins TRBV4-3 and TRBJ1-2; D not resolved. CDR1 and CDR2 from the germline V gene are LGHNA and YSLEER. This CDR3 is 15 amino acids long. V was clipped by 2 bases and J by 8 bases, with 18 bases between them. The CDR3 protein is CASSQSGNLLSGYTF. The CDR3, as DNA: TGCGCCAGCAGCCAATCAGGTAACCTCCTTTCCGGCTACACCTTC.

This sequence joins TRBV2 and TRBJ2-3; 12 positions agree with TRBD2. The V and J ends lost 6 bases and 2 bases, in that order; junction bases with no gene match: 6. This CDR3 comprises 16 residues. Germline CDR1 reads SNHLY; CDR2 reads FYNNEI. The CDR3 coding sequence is TGTGCCAGCAGGCCGACTAGCGGGGGATACACAGATACGCAGTATTTT. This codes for CASRPTSGGYTDTQYF.

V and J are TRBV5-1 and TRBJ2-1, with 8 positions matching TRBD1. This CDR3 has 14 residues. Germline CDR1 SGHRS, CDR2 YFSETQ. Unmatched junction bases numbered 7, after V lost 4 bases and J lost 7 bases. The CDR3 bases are TGCGCCAGCAGCGCAGGGACAGGACCTAATGAGCAGTTCTTC. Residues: CASSAGTGPNEQFF.

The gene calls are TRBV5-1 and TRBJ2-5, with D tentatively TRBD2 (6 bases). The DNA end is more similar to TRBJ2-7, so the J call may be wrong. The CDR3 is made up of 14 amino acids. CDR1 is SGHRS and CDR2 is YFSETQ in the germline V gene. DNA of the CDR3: TGCGCCAGCAGCTTCGGAGGGGTACTCAACGAGCAGTACTTC. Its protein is CASSFGGVLNEQYF.

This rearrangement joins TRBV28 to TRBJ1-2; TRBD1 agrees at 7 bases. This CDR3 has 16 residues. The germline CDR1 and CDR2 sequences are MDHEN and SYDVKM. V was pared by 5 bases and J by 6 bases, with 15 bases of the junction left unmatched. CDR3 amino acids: CASSPPPGTVLNGYTF. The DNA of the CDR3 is TGTGCCAGCAGTCCCCCCCCAGGGACAGTCTTAAATGGCTACACCTTC.

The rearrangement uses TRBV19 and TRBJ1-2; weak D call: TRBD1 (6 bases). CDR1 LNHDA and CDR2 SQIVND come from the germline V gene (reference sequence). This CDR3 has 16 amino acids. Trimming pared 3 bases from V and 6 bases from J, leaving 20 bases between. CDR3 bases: TGTGCCAGTAGTATCTCACAGGGAAGTTGGATGGATGGCTACACCTTC. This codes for CASSISQGSWMDGYTF.

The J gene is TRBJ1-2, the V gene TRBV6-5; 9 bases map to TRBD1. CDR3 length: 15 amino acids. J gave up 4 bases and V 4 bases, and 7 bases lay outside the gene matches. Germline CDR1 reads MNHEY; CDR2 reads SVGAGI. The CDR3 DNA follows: TGTGCCAGCAGTTCCGGACAGGGGCACACCTATGGCTACACCTTC. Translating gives CASSSGQGHTYGYTF.

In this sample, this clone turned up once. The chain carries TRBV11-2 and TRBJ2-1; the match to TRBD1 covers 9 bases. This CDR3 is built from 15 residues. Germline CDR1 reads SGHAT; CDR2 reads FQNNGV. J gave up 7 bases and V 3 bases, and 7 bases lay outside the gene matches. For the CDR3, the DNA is TGTGCCAGCAGCTTGCTGGGACAGGGTCGGAATGAGCAGTTCTTC. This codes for CASSLLGQGRNEQFF.

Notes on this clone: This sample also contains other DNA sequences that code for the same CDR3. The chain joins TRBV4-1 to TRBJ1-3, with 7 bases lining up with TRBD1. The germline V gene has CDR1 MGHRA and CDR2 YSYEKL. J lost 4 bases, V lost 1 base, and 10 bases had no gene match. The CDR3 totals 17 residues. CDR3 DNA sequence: TGCGCCAGCAGCCAAGGCACCGGGACAGCCTCCGGAAACACCATATATTTT. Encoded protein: CASSQGTGTASGNTIYF.

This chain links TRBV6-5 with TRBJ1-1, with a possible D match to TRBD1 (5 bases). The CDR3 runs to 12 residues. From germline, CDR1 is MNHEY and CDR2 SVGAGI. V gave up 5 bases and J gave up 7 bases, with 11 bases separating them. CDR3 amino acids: CASSPGGVEAFF. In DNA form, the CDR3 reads TGTGCCAGCAGTCCCGGGGGAGTTGAAGCTTTCTTT.

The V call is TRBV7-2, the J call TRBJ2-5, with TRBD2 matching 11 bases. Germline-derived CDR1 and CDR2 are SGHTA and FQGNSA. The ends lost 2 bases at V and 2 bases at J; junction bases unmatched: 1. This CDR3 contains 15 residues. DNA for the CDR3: TGTGCCAGCAGCTTACTAGCGGGGGGTCAAGAGACCCAGTACTTC. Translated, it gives CASSLLAGGQETQYF. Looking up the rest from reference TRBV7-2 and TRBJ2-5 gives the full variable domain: GAGVSQSPSNKVTEKGKDVELRCDPISGHTALYWYRQSLGQGLEFLIYFQGNSAPDKSGLPSDRFSAERTGGSVSTLTIQRTQQEDSAVYLCASSLLAGGQETQYFGPGTRLLVL.